This T cell receptor (beta chain) was recovered during a study of T cell repertoires in cytomegalovirus infection. One entry per CDR3 protein results from TCRdb running MiXCR on the reads. The sample comprises 300,000 or so distinct CDR3 sequences, over 20% of which are singletons, and around 14% rests with the top ten. Germline assignment: CDR1 DFQATT and CDR2 SNEGSKA (reference sequence). V was cut by 5 bases and J by 0 bases, with 10 bases left in between. This CDR3 region has 13 residues. In the case of this clonotype: Its antigen is as yet unknown.

Broader study findings: HLA-C-restricted CMV clonotypes gave the most frequent clonotype in two of eight donors. Individuals carrying CMV plus the relevant HLA were identified by cumulative frequency of public TCR beta families.

This sequence was found in a human donor in good health (CMV status not recorded). Some clones in this sample may be carry-over from other donors' samples. The specimen sequenced was PBMCs. This chain connects TRBV20-1 to TRBJ2-5, with D tentatively TRBD2 (5 bases). The CDR3 here is CSAPGLDQETQYF. CDR3 nucleotide sequence: TGCAGTGCTCCTGGACTGGACCAAGAGACCCAGTACTTC.